This passage covers 20 T cell receptor beta chains from one sample sequenced in a study of identical twins listed by TCRdb under 2016. Receptor amplification or capture employed 5' RACE. Data came from an Illumina HiSeq 2000. The public sequencing data were trimmed at Q25 with fastp and processed into clonotypes with MiXCR by TCRdb, which kept only in-frame beta chains. Every CDR3 protein is listed once, alongside the most common genes and DNA of its rows. This sample comprises fewer than 250,000 distinct CDR3 sequences, around 7% of them detected only once. The top ten clones comprise 3% to 4% of the sample. The same data also went into a second study, on yellow fever vaccine responses in identical twins.

The sequencing input was memory (CD45RO+) T cells sorted from blood. The cell subset or site label here, explained by the study, means: CD45RO+ enriched T cells. The receptors were gathered from a woman aged 18-29 years in good health.

This clonotype was observed at least ten times. The CDR3 is CSAPPGPSGGRETQYF. In DNA, the CDR3 is TGCAGTGCGCCACCGGGGCCGAGTGGGGGCCGAGAGACCCAGTACTTC. The V and J genes are TRBV20-1 and TRBJ2-5, with a weak D call TRBD1 (6 bases). Between the trimmed V and J ends, which lost 6 bases and 4 bases, there was a span of 24 bases. CDR1 DFQATT and CDR2 SNEGSKA come from the germline V gene (reference sequence). The CDR3 is 16 residues long.

This clonotype has at least ten counts. The chain is built from TRBV20-1 and TRBJ2-5, with D possibly being TRBD1 or TRBD2 (5 bases each). CDR1 and CDR2 (germline): DFQATT, SNEGSKA (reference sequence). The V end lost 5 bases, the J end lost 1 base, and 17 bases lay between the germline ends. CDR3 length equals 15 residues. In DNA, the CDR3 is TGCAGTGCTGCGAAAATGGGGACCGTCCAAGAGACCCAGTACTTC. This sequence encodes CSAAKMGTVQETQYF.

Turning to this clonotype: Sequence at one end of the junction differs from germline and may be a read error. V is TRBV14 and J is TRBJ2-1; 11 positions match TRBD1. The CDR3 consists of 13 residues. Germline lookup yields CDR1 SGHDN and CDR2 FVKESK. The CDR3 loop reads CASSQASGTGGLF. The CDR3 DNA sequence: TGTGCCAGCAGCCAAGCGTCCGGGACAGGGGGTCTCTTC. Combining the CDR3 with reference TRBV14 and TRBJ2-1 gives the whole variable domain EAGVTQFPSHSVIEKGQTVTLRCDPISGHDNLYWYRRVMGKEIKFLLHFVKESKQDESGMPNNRFLAERTGGTYSTLKVQPAELEDSGVYFCASSQASGTGGLFGPGTRLTVL.

This clonotype was seen more than once but under ten times. The J gene is TRBJ2-1, the V gene TRBV11-2; TRBD2 agrees at 14 bases. In germline, CDR1 is SGHAT, CDR2 FQNNGV. The CDR3 contains 17 residues. Trimming cost V 2 bases and J 6 bases; bases outside gene matches: 6. The CDR3 loop reads CASSLRLAGGLFNEQFF. CDR3 DNA sequence: TGTGCCAGCAGCTTACGACTAGCGGGGGGGCTATTCAATGAGCAGTTCTTC.

This clonotype appeared many times. V and J are TRBV4-1 and TRBJ1-3; 7 nucleotides line up with TRBD1. In germline, CDR1 is MGHRA, CDR2 YSYEKL. J lost 0 bases, V lost 4 bases, and 3 bases had no gene match. The CDR3 consists of 15 residues. DNA of the CDR3: TGCGCCAGCAGCCCGGGACAGCTCTCTGGAAACACCATATATTTT. This translates into CASSPGQLSGNTIYF.

The chain has TRBV3-1 and TRBJ2-2; a weak D match, TRBD1 (6 bases). Germline V gene sequence: CDR1 LGHDT, CDR2 YNNKEL (reference sequence). With 0 bases removed from V and 5 bases from J, the gap between germline ends came to 19 bases. CDR3 size: 18 residues. CDR3 sequence (DNA): TGTGCCAGCAGCCAAGAGGCGCCAGGGGCGATAAGTACCGGGGAGCTGTTTTTT. Translated, it gives CASSQEAPGAISTGELFF.

This clonotype has only a few counts. The chain recombines TRBV2 with TRBJ1-1, with TRBD1 matching over 8 bases. The CDR3 runs 12 residues. V gave up 8 bases and J gave up 8 bases; unmatched junction bases: 7. Germline V lookup: CDR1 SNHLY, CDR2 FYNNEI. CDR3 amino acids: CASRNRQGEAFF. The CDR3 DNA reads TGTGCCAGCCGAAACCGACAGGGGGAAGCTTTCTTT.

V is TRBV28 and J is TRBJ2-3; TRBD2 matches at 13 bases. V dropped 3 bases and J dropped 5; count of bases not matched to a gene: 5. CDR3 length equals 16 residues. From germline, CDR1 is MDHEN and CDR2 SYDVKM. In DNA, the CDR3 is TGTGCCAGCAGTTTCCCCGGACTAGCGGGAGTAGATACGCAGTATTTT. Protein sequence: CASSFPGLAGVDTQYF.

In its sample, this clonotype was seen a few times. This chain connects TRBV4-2 to TRBJ2-3; 7 bases fit TRBD1. The CDR3 contains 15 residues. The J segment lost 2 bases and the V segment lost 0 bases, leaving 2 bases of the junction unmatched. From germline, CDR1 is LGHNA and CDR2 YNFKEQ. This chain's CDR3 is CASSQEQGSTDTQYF. CDR3 nucleotide sequence: TGTGCCAGCAGCCAAGAACAGGGGTCCACAGATACGCAGTATTTT.

V and J are TRBV20-1 and TRBJ1-1, with D hard to call. V was trimmed by 5 bases and J by 2 bases, leaving 9 bases between them. CDR3 size: 12 residues. CDR1 DFQATT and CDR2 SNEGSKA come from the germline V gene (reference sequence). The CDR3: CSAGPTNTEAFF. The CDR3, as DNA: TGCAGTGCTGGACCGACAAACACTGAAGCTTTCTTT.

This chain links TRBV20-1 with TRBJ1-2, with TRBD1 as a possible D gene (5 bases). Per the germline V gene, CDR1 is DFQATT and CDR2 is SNEGSKA (reference sequence). Deletions cut 5 bases from V and 8 bases from J, with 12 bases between. There are 11 residues in the CDR3. This CDR3 reads CSAPSTAGYTF. In nucleotides, the CDR3 is TGCAGTGCTCCATCGACAGCGGGCTACACCTTC.

At least ten counts were recorded for this clonotype. This sequence joins TRBV12-3 or TRBV12-4 and TRBJ1-5; D unresolved. This CDR3 region has 13 residues. The ends were cut back, 3 bases at V and 1 base at J, with 4 bases in the middle. As DNA, the CDR3 is TGTGCCAGCAGTTTCGGGAGCAATCAGCCCCAGCATTTT. This translates into CASSFGSNQPQHF.

This chain links TRBV5-1 with TRBJ2-2; D is possibly TRBD1 (5 bases). CDR3 length: 14 amino acids. V gave up 6 bases and J gave up 4 bases, with 13 bases separating them. Germline CDR1 reads SGHRS; CDR2 reads YFSETQ. The CDR3 DNA sequence: TGCGCCAGCAAGGAAGCAGGGCTCACCGGGGAGCTGTTTTTT. Its protein product is CASKEAGLTGELFF.

This clonotype was counted many times. The chain uses TRBV5-1 and TRBJ1-2; TRBD1 matches at 8 bases. The CDR3 extends over 15 amino acids. V trimming: 3 bases; J trimming: 3 bases; junction bases outside the gene matches: 7. The germline gives CDR1 SGHRS, CDR2 YFSETQ. CDR3: CASSWKMGQDYGYTF. For the CDR3, the DNA is TGCGCCAGCAGCTGGAAAATGGGACAGGACTATGGCTACACCTTC.

This clonotype has only a few counts. The chain uses TRBV10-3 and TRBJ2-5; TRBD1 agrees at 7 bases. CDR1 ENHRY and CDR2 SYGVKD come from the germline V gene. The V and J ends lost 2 bases and 2 bases, in that order; junction bases with no gene match: 2. The CDR3 is 14 amino acids. CDR3 protein: CAISEIRGQETQYF. As DNA, the CDR3 is TGTGCCATCAGTGAGATCAGGGGGCAAGAGACCCAGTACTTC.

This clonotype has more than one count but fewer than ten. J is TRBJ1-4 and V is TRBV7-2; 7 bases map to TRBD1. This CDR3 contains 15 residues. In germline, CDR1 is SGHTA, CDR2 FQGNSA. Trimming took 6 bases from V and 2 from J; bases not matched to a gene: 6. CDR3 in amino acids: CASRRQGTTNEKLFF. The CDR3 DNA is TGTGCCAGCAGACGACAGGGAACCACTAATGAAAAACTGTTTTTT.

This clonotype has a count of ten or more. The rearrangement joins TRBV2 to TRBJ2-1; 11 bases are shared with TRBD2. After removal of 7 bases from V and 5 bases from J, the junction contained 7 bases not matched to a gene. The CDR3 is 15 amino acids. Germline V gene sequence: CDR1 SNHLY, CDR2 FYNNEI. The DNA of the CDR3 is TGTGCCAGCACCCTGACTAGCGGGGTTAACAATGAGCAGTTCTTC. Protein sequence: CASTLTSGVNNEQFF.

At least ten counts were recorded for this clonotype. This chain connects TRBV3-1 to TRBJ2-7; D not resolved. V gave up 1 base and J gave up 6 bases, with 7 bases separating them. The CDR3 sequence is 12 residues long. Germline lookup yields CDR1 LGHDT and CDR2 YNNKEL (reference sequence). The CDR3 DNA reads TGTGCCAGCAGCCAAGTTTTGTCCGAGCAGTACTTC. Translation: CASSQVLSEQYF.

This clonotype was counted many times. The V and J genes are TRBV7-9 and TRBJ2-1; 11 bases align to TRBD1. Trimming at V came to 5 bases and at J to 7 bases, leaving 7 bases not matched to a gene. CDR1 is SEHNR, CDR2 FQNEAQ, per germline (reference sequence). The CDR3 extends over 15 amino acids. In nucleotides, the CDR3 is TGTGCCAGCAGCCCCGGGACAGGGGGTGAGAATGAGCAGTTCTTC. Translated, it gives CASSPGTGGENEQFF. The whole variable domain, remainder taken from reference TRBV7-9 and TRBJ2-1, is DTGVSQNPRHKITKRGQNVTFRCDPISEHNRLYWYRQTLGQGPEFLTYFQNEAQLEKSRLLSDRFSAERPKGSFSTLEIQRTEQGDSAMYLCASSPGTGGENEQFFGPGTRLTVL.

This clonotype was seen a handful of times. This rearrangement joins TRBV15 to TRBJ2-7, with 7 bases fitting TRBD1. The V and J ends lost 2 bases and 3 bases, in that order; junction bases with no gene match: 10. CDR1 and CDR2 from the germline V gene are LNHNV and YYDKDF (reference sequence). The CDR3 length is 16 residues. The CDR3 here is CATSRPTRDRNYEQYF. For the CDR3, the DNA is TGTGCCACCAGCAGACCTACCCGGGACAGAAACTACGAGCAGTACTTC.